The 9 T cell receptor beta chains below were found in one sample sequenced in a study of T-cell memory formation after mild COVID-19. TCRdb reprocessed the 5' RACE reads with MiXCR, giving one entry per CDR3 protein. The sample consists of roughly 100,000 distinct CDR3 sequences, 9.5% to 15% of them appearing once. The material sequenced was PBMCs or a T cell subset sorted from them (not recorded which). These receptors were obtained from an adult woman who had mild COVID-19 (a few samples of this study predate the infection). Cell type and time point are not known.

On this clonotype: This likely comes from a read error, as the CDR3 has no conserved phenylalanine or tryptophan at its end. V gene TRBV4-1 combines with J gene TRBJ1-6; D gene uncertain. CDR3 size: 15 residues. With 1 base removed from V and 7 bases from J, the gap between germline ends came to 11 bases. Germline values: CDR1 MGHRA, CDR2 YSYEKL. CDR3 in DNA: TGCGCCAGCAGCCAAGGGGTGACTGAGAATTCACCCCTCCACGTT. Translated: CASSQGVTENSPLHV.

This clonotype was found a few times. V is TRBV12-3 or TRBV12-4 and J is TRBJ2-7; D may correspond to TRBD1 or TRBD2 (6 bases each). The V end was cut by 2 bases, the J end by 7 bases, with 15 bases between. The CDR3 covers 14 residues. CDR3 amino acids: CASSLLTGTREQYF. DNA for the CDR3: TGTGCCAGCAGTTTACTCACAGGGACTCGGGAGCAGTACTTC.

The rearrangement links TRBV4-1 to TRBJ2-1; 7 bases line up with TRBD1. The CDR3 has 17 residues. The germline CDR1 and CDR2 sequences are MGHRA and YSYEKL. J gave up 6 bases and V 3 bases, and 14 bases lay outside the gene matches. The CDR3 loop reads CASSQDSDRDVRNEQFF. The CDR3 DNA sequence: TGCGCCAGCAGCCAGGACTCCGACAGGGATGTGCGCAATGAGCAGTTCTTC.

The rearrangement joins TRBV7-9 to TRBJ2-5, with 8 bases matching TRBD1. CDR1 is SEHNR and CDR2 is FQNEAQ in the germline V gene (reference sequence). This CDR3 is built from 16 residues. V lost 5 bases, J lost 1 base, and 9 bases stayed unmatched. For the CDR3, the DNA is TGTGCCAGCAGCGACTCCGGGACAGGCATCCAAGAGACCCAGTACTTC. Translated: CASSDSGTGIQETQYF.

The J gene is TRBJ2-7, the V gene TRBV21-1; the table's D call, TRBD2, was not checked against the DNA. TRBV21-1 is given as a pseudogene. The CDR3 spans 16 residues. The CDR3 sequence is CASTTKAGSNSHEQYF. CDR3 nucleotides: TGTGCCAGCACAACTAAGGCGGGAAGCAACTCCCACGAGCAGTACTTC.

The chain combines TRBV12-3 or TRBV12-4 with TRBJ2-1; D is unresolved. There are 14 residues in the CDR3. Trimming took off 7 bases at V and 0 bases at J, with 10 bases between the two ends. CDR3 residues: CASTPRSSYNEQFF. The CDR3 DNA reads as TGTGCCAGCACCCCGAGAAGCTCCTACAATGAGCAGTTCTTC.

V and J are TRBV9 and TRBJ2-7, with 8 bases aligning to TRBD1. The V gene end was trimmed by 0 bases and the J gene end by 2 bases; junction bases not matched to a gene: 4. In germline, CDR1 is SGDLS, CDR2 YYNGEE. This CDR3 spans 15 amino acids. CDR3 sequence (DNA): TGTGCCAGCAGCGTAGGGGACAGGACCCCCTACGAGCAGTACTTC. Amino acids: CASSVGDRTPYEQYF.

The rearrangement links TRBV11-2 to TRBJ2-1, with a possible D match to TRBD2 (5 bases). Germline V gives CDR1 SGHAT, CDR2 FQNNGV. V lost 4 bases, J lost 10 bases, and 11 bases lay in between. This CDR3 has 12 residues. The CDR3 bases are TGTGCCAGCAGCTCAAGGCCGGGAGAGCAGTTCTTC. Protein: CASSSRPGEQFF.

This clonotype was found a few times. V usage is TRBV3-1 and J usage is TRBJ2-7, with 7 nucleotides matching TRBD1. Trimming cost V 3 bases and J 0 bases; bases outside gene matches: 2. The germline CDR1 and CDR2 sequences are LGHDT and YNNKEL (reference sequence). CDR3 size: 14 residues. CDR3 protein: CASSQWDSSYEQYF. DNA for the CDR3: TGTGCCAGCAGCCAGTGGGACAGCTCCTACGAGCAGTACTTC.